This TCR beta chain comes out of a study of blood T cell repertoires in COVID-19. Study-level information: From T cells, B-cell-depleted T cells, or PBMCs came the material, which was cDNA or gDNA.

Clones were sequenced by immunoSEQ multiplex PCR, and TCRdb holds only the in-frame ones, with some missing. The table shows 350,000 to 400,000 clones, with 90% occurring only once. Trimming pared 1 base from V and 5 bases from J, leaving 15 bases between. The CDR3 loop spans 15 amino acids. Germline assignment: CDR1 MDHEN and CDR2 SYDVKM. This TCR was sampled from a man younger than 35 with active or convalescent COVID-19. The sequenced sample was peripheral blood. V usage is TRBV28 and J usage is TRBJ2-7; TRBD1 is a possible D gene (6 bases). DNA of the CDR3: TGTGCCAGCAGTTTATTCGGCCAGGGGCTCAACGAGCAGTACTTC. This gives the protein CASSLFGQGLNEQYF.